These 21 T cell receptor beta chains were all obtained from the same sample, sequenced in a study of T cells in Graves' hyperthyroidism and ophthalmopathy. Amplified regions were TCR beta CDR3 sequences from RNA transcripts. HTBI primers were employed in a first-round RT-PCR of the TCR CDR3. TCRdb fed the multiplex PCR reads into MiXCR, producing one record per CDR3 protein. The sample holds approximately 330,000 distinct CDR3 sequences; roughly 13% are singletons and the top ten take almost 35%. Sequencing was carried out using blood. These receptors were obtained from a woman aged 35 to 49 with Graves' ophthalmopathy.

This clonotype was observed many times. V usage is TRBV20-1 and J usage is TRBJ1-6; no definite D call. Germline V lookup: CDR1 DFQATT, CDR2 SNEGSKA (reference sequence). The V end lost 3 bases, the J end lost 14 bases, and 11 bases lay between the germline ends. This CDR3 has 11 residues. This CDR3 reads CSARARGTLHF. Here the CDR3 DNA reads TGCAGTGCTAGGGCCCGGGGAACCCTCCACTTT.

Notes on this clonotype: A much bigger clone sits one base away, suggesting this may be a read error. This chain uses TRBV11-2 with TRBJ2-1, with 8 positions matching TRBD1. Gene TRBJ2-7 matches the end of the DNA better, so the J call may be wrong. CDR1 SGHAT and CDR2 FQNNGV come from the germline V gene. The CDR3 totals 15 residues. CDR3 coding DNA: TGTGCCAGCAGCTTAGAGGGGACAGGATACAATGAGCAGTACTTC. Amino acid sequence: CASSLEGTGYNEQYF.

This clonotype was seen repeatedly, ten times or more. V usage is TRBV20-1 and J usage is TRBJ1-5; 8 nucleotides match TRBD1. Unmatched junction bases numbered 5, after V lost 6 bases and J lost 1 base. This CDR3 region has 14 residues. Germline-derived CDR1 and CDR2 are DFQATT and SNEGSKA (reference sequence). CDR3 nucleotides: TGCAGTGCCCAGAGGACAGGGAGCAATCAGCCCCAGCATTTT. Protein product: CSAQRTGSNQPQHF.

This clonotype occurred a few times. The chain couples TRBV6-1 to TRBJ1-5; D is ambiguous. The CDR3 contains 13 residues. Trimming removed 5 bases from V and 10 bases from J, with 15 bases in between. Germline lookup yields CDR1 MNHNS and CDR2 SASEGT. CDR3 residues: CASSLSTVSPQHF. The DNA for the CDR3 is TGTGCCAGCAGTTTATCGACCGTGTCCCCCCAGCATTTT.

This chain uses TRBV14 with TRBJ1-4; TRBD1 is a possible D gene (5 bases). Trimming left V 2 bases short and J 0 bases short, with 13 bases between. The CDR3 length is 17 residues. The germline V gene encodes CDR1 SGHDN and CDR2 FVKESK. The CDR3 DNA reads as TGTGCCAGCAGCCAACGGGGGAGGGGAGCAACTAATGAAAAACTGTTTTTT. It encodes CASSQRGRGATNEKLFF.

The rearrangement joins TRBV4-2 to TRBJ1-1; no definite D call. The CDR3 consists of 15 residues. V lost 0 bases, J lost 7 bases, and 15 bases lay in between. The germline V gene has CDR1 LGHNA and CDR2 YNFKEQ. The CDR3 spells CASSQDGVRSGEAFF. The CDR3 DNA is TGTGCCAGCAGCCAAGATGGAGTCCGTTCTGGTGAAGCTTTCTTT.

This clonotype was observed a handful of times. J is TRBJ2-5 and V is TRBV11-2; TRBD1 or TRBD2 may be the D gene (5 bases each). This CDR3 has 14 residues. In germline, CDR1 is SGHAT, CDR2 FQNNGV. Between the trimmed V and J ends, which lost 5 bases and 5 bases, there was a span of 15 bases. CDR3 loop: CASSNWDEAETQYF. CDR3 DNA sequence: TGTGCCAGCAGCAATTGGGACGAGGCGGAGACCCAGTACTTC. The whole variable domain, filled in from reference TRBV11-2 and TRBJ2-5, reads EAGVAQSPRYKIIEKRQSVAFWCNPISGHATLYWYQQILGQGPKLLIQFQNNGVVDDSQLPKDRFSAERLKGVDSTLKIQPAKLEDSAVYLCASSNWDEAETQYFGPGTRLLVL.

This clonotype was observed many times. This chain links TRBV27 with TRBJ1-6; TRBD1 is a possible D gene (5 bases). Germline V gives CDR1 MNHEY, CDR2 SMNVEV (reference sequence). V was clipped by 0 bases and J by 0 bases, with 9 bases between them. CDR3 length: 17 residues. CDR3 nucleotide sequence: TGTGCCAGCAGTTTATCGTCAGGGAGCTCCTATAATTCACCCCTCCACTTT. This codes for CASSLSSGSSYNSPLHF.

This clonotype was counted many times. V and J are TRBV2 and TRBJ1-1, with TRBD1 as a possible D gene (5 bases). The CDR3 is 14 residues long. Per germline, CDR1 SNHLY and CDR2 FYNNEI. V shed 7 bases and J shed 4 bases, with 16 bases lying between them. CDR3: CASMGRGAGTEAFF. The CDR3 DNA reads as TGTGCCAGCATGGGGAGGGGCGCAGGCACTGAAGCTTTCTTT.

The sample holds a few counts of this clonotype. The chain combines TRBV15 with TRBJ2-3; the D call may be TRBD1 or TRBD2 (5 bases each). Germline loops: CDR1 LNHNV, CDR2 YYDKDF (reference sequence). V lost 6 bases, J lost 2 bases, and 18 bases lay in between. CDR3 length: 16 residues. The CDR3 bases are TGTGCCACCAGAGCCTTGTGGGGGATGAACACAGATACGCAGTATTTT. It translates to CATRALWGMNTDTQYF.

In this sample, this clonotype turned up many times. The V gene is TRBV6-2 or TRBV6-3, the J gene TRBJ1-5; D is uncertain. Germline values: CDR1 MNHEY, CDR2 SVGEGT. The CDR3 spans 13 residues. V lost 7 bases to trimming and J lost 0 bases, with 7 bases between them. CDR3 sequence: CASTYVSNQPQHF. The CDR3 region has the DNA TGTGCCAGCACCTACGTTAGCAATCAGCCCCAGCATTTT.

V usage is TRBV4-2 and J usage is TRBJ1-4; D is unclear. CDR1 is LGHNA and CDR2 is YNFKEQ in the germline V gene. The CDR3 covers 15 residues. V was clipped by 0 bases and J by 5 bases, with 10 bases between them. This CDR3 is CASSQDGRLNEKLFF. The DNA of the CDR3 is TGTGCCAGCAGCCAAGACGGGCGCTTGAATGAAAAACTGTTTTTT.

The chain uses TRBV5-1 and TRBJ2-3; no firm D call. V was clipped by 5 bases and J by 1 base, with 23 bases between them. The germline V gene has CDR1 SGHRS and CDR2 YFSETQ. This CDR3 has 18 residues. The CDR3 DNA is TGCGCCAGCAGTGCCTCCAAGACAATTTACTTGGGCACAGATACGCAGTATTTT. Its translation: CASSASKTIYLGTDTQYF.

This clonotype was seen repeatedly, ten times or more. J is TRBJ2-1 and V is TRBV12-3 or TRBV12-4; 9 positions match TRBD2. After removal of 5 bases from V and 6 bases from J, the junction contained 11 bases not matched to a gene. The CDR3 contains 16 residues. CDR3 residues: CASSPSWRGGRNEQFF. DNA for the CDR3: TGTGCCAGCAGTCCTTCGTGGCGGGGGGGCCGCAATGAGCAGTTCTTC.

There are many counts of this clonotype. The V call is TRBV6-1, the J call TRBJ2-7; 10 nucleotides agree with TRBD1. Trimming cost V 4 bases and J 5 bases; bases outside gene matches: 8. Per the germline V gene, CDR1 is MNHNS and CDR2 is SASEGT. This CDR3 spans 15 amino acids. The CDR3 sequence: CASSVETGGIDEQYF. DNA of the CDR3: TGTGCCAGCAGTGTTGAGACAGGGGGCATCGACGAGCAGTACTTC.

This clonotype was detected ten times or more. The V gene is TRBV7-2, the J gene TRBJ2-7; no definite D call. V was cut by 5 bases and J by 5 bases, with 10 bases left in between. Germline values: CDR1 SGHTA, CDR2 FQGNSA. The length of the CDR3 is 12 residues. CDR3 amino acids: CASSPGHDEQYF. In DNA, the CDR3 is TGTGCCAGCAGCCCCGGGCACGACGAGCAGTACTTC.

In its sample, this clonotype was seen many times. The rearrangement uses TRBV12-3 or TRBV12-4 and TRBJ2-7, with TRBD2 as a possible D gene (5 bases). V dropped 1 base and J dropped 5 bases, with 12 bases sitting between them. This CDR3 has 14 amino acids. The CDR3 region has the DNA TGTGCCAGCAGTTTAGGGGTGGGTAGCGACGAGCAGTACTTC. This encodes CASSLGVGSDEQYF.

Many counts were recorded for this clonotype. This CDR3 is CASMTNTGGETQYF. CDR3 in DNA: TGTGCCAGCATGACCAATACAGGGGGAGAGACCCAGTACTTC. The chain recombines TRBV6-1 with TRBJ2-5, with TRBD1 matching over 8 bases. The V gene's germline CDR1 is MNHNS and CDR2 SASEGT. The CDR3 length is 14 residues. J was trimmed by 4 bases and V by 7 bases; bases with no gene match: 8.

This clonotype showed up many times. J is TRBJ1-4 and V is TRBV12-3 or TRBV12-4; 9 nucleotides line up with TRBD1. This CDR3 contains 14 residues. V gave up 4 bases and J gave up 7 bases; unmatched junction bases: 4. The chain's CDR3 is CASSSTGGSEKLFF. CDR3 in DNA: TGTGCCAGCAGTTCGACAGGGGGTAGTGAAAAACTGTTTTTT.

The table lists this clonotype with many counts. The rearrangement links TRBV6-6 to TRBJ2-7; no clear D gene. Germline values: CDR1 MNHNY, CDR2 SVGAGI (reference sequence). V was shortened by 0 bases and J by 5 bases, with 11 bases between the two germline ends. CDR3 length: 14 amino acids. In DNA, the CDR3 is TGTGCCAGCAGTTACTCGAAGGGTCCAGACGAGCAGTACTTC. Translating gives CASSYSKGPDEQYF.

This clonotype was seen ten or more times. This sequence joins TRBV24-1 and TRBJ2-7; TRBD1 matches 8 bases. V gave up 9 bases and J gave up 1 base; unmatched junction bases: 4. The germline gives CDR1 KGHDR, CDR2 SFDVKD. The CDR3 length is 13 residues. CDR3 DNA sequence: TGTGCCACCGGAACAGGGGGGTCCTACGAGCAGTACTTC. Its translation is CATGTGGSYEQYF.